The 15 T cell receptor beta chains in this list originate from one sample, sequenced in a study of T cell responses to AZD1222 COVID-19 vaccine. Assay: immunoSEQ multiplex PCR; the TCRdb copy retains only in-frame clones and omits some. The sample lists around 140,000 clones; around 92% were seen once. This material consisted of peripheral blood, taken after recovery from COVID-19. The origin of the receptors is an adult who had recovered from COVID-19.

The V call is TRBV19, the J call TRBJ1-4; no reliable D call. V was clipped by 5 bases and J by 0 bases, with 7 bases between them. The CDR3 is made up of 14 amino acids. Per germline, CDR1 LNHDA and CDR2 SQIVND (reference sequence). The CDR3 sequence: CASSRASTNEKLFF. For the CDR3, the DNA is TGTGCCAGTAGTCGGGCTTCAACTAATGAAAAACTGTTTTTT.

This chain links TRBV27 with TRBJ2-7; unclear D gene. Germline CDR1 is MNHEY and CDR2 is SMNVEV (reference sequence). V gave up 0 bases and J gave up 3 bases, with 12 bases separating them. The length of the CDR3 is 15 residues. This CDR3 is CASSLSAITIYEQYF. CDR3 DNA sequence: TGTGCCAGCAGTTTATCGGCCATCACCATCTACGAGCAGTACTTC.

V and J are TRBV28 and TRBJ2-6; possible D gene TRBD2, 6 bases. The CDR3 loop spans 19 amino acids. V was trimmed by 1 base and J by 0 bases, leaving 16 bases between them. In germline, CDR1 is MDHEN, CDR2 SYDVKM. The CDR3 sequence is CASSLFARGGASGANVLTF. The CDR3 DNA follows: TGTGCCAGCAGTTTATTTGCCCGGGGCGGGGCCTCTGGGGCCAACGTCCTGACTTTC.

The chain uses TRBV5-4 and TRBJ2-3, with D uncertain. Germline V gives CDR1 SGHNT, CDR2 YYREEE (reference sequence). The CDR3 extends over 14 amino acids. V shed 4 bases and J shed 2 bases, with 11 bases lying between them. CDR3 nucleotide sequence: TGTGCCAGCAGCCCGGCAGTCCTCACAGATACGCAGTATTTT. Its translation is CASSPAVLTDTQYF.

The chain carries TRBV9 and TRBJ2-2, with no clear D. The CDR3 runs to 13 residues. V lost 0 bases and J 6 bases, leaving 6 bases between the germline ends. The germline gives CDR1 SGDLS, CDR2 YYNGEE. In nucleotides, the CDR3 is TGTGCCAGCAGCGTAGCAGTCCCCGGGGAGCTGTTTTTT. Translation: CASSVAVPGELFF.

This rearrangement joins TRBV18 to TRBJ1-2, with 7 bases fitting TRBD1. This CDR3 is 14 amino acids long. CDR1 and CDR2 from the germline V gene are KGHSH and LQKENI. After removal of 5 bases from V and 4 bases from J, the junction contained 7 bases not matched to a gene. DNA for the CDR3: TGTGCCAGCTCAAGACAGGGACATCCCTATGGCTACACCTTC. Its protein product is CASSRQGHPYGYTF.

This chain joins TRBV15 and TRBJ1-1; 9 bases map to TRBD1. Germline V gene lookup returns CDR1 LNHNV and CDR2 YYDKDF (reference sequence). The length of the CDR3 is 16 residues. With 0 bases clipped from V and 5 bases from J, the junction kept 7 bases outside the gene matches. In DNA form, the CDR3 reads TGTGCCACCAGCAGAGATAGGGGACAGGGTTTGACTGAAGCTTTCTTT. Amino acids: CATSRDRGQGLTEAFF.

The DNA for the CDR3 is TGTGCCAGCAGCCCCGCCGGACTAGAACTAAAGCAGTACTTC. As protein: CASSPAGLELKQYF. The genes are TRBV7-9 and TRBJ2-7, with 7 bases that match TRBD2. The CDR3 has 14 residues. Unmatched junction bases numbered 12, after V lost 5 bases and J lost 8 bases. CDR1 is SEHNR, CDR2 FQNEAQ, per germline (reference sequence).

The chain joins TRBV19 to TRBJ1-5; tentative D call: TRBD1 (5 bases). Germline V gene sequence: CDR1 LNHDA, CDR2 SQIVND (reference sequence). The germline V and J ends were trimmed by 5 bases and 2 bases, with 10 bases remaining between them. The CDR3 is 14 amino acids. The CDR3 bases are TGTGCCAGTAGTCAGGGATTTGGCAATCAGCCCCAGCATTTT. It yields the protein CASSQGFGNQPQHF.

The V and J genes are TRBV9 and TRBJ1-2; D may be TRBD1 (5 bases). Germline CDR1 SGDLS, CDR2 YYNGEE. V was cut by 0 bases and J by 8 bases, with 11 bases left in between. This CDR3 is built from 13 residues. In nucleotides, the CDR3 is TGTGCCAGCAGCGTAGAAGAGGGGTTGGGCTACACCTTC. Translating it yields CASSVEEGLGYTF.

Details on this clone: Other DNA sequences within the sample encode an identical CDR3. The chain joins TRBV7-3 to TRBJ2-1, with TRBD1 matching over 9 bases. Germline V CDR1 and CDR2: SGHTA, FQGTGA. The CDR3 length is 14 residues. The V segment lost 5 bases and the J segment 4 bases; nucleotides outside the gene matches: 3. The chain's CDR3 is CASSRDRGYNEQFF. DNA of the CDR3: TGTGCCAGCAGCCGAGACAGGGGGTACAATGAGCAGTTCTTC.

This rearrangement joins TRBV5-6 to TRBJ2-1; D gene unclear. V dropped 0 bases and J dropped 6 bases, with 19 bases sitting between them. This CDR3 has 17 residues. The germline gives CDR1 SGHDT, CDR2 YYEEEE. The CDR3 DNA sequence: TGTGCCAGCAGCTTGGACCGGCACGGGTCTACCATCAATGAGCAGTTCTTC. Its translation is CASSLDRHGSTINEQFF. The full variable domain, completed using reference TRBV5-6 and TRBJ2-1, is DAGVTQSPTHLIKTRGQQVTLRCSPKSGHDTVSWYQQALGQGPQFIFQYYEEEERQRGNFPDRFSGHQFPNYSSELNVNALLLGDSALYLCASSLDRHGSTINEQFFGPGTRLTVL.

CDR3 in DNA: TGCGCCAGCAGCTTGGCAGGCTCTTATAGCACAGATACGCAGTATTTT. Its protein product is CASSLAGSYSTDTQYF. This chain links TRBV5-1 with TRBJ2-3; D unresolved. V was pared by 0 bases and J by 0 bases, with 11 bases between. From germline, CDR1 is SGHRS and CDR2 YFSETQ. The CDR3 is 16 residues long.

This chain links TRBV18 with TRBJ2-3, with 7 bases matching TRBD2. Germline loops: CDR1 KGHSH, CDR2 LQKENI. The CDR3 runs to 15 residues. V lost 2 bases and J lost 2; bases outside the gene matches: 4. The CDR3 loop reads CASSPGGRTTDTQYF. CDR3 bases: TGTGCCAGCTCACCAGGCGGGAGAACCACAGATACGCAGTATTTT. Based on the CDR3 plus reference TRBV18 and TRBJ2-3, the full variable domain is NAGVMQNPRHLVRRRGQEARLRCSPMKGHSHVYWYRQLPEEGLKFMVYLQKENIIDESGMPKERFSAEFPKEGPSILRIQQVVRGDSAAYFCASSPGGRTTDTQYFGPGTRLTVL.

CDR3 DNA sequence: TGTGCCAGCATGCGGGGGGGAATCTCTAGCAATCAGCCCCAGCATTTT. Translation: CASMRGGISSNQPQHF. The rearrangement links TRBV27 to TRBJ1-5, with D perhaps matching TRBD1 (5 bases). This CDR3 is built from 16 residues. Trimming took off 7 bases at V and 0 bases at J, with 16 bases between the two ends. The germline V gene has CDR1 MNHEY and CDR2 SMNVEV (reference sequence).